This TCR beta chain was profiled in a study of blood T cell repertoires in COVID-19. The V and J ends lost 5 bases and 6 bases respectively, with 13 bases between them. The germline CDR1 and CDR2 sequences are SNHLY and FYNNEI. The CDR3 covers 13 residues. This clone has just one count. Profiled with immunoSEQ multiplex PCR; TCRdb holds only in-frame clones, not every one. The sample has a few hundred thousand clones, 88% seen once. The sequenced material came from PBMCs or T cells enriched from blood (not recorded which). This chain joins TRBV2 and TRBJ1-2, with D maybe TRBD1 (6 bases). This receptor was taken from a young woman who had been exposed to COVID-19. The CDR3 nucleotides read TGTGCCAGCAGTACCCGGACAGTCGATGGCTACACCTTC. Its translation: CASSTRTVDGYTF.